The rows below give T cell receptor beta chains drawn from one sample of a study of T cells after yellow fever vaccination. TCRdb processed the 5' RACE reads anew with MiXCR; each CDR3 protein has one entry. This table holds some 400,000 distinct CDR3 sequences, roughly a sixth found once. Sequenced here: PBMCs, sampled before the yellow fever booster vaccination. The receptors were gathered from a man aged 18 to 30 who received the YFV17D yellow fever vaccine. Each CDR3 is given with its conserved first and last residue. A D gene is named only where the DNA matches it firmly. The size of a clone is reported for some rows only, either as once, few or many, or as a class for expanded clones.

j_call: TRBJ2-7
d_call: .
clone_size: .
v_call: TRBV15
cdr3_nt: TGTGCCACCAGCAGAGAGGTTAAGGAACTTATCTACGAGCAGTACTTC
cdr3_aa: CATSREVKELIYEQYF

j_call: TRBJ2-2
d_call: .
clone_size: .
v_call: TRBV7-3
cdr3_nt: TGTGCCAGCAGCTTTATGGGCACCGGGGAGCTGTTTTTT
cdr3_aa: CASSFMGTGELFF

j_call: TRBJ2-7
d_call: TRBD1
clone_size: few
v_call: TRBV4-1
cdr3_nt: TGCGCCAGCAGCCAGAGGGGACAGGGAAACTACGAGCAGTACTTC
cdr3_aa: CASSQRGQGNYEQYF

j_call: TRBJ1-1
d_call: .
clone_size: .
v_call: TRBV5-1
cdr3_nt: TGCGCCAGCATCCCGCCAGTGAACACTGAAGCTTTCTTT
cdr3_aa: CASIPPVNTEAFF

j_call: TRBJ2-1
d_call: .
clone_size: many
v_call: TRBV7-3
cdr3_nt: TGTGCCAGCAGCTTAACCCGTTGGGGAGATGAGCAGTTCTTC
cdr3_aa: CASSLTRWGDEQFF

j_call: TRBJ1-5
d_call: .
clone_size: .
v_call: TRBV4-1
cdr3_nt: TGCGCCAGCAGCCGGGACACATATAGCAATCAGCCCCAGCATTTT
cdr3_aa: CASSRDTYSNQPQHF

j_call: TRBJ2-2
d_call: .
clone_size: few
v_call: TRBV4-2
cdr3_nt: TGTGCCAGCAGCCAAGAGGGGGGTTGGAACACCGGGGAGCTGTTTTTT
cdr3_aa: CASSQEGGWNTGELFF

j_call: TRBJ1-2
d_call: .
clone_size: .
v_call: TRBV9
cdr3_nt: TGTGCCAGCTCCCTGGGAGGGTGGAGATTCGACTATGGCTACACCTTC
cdr3_aa: CASSLGGWRFDYGYTF

j_call: TRBJ2-7
d_call: .
clone_size: .
v_call: TRBV5-1
cdr3_nt: TGCGCCAGCAGCTTGCCTGAGGCTTACGAGCAGTACTTC
cdr3_aa: CASSLPEAYEQYF

j_call: TRBJ2-2
d_call: TRBD1
clone_size: .
v_call: TRBV7-8
cdr3_nt: TGTGCCAGCAGCCCGGACAGGTACACCGGGGAGCTGTTTTTT
cdr3_aa: CASSPDRYTGELFF